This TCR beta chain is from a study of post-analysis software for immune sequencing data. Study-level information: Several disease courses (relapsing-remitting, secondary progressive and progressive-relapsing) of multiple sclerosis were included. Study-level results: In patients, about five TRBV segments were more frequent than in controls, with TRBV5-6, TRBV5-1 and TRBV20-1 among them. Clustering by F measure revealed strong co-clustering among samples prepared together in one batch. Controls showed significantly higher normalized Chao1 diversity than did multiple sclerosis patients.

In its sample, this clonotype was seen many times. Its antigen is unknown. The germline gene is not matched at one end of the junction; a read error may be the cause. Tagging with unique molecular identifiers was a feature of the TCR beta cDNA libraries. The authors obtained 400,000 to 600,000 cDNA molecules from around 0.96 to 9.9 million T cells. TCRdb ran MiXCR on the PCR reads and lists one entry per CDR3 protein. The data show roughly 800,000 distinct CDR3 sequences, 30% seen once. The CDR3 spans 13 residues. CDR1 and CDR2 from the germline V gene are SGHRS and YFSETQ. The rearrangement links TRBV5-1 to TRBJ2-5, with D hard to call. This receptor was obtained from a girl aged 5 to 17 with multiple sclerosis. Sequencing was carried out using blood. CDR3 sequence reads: CASSLRVQETQYF. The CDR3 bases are TGTGCCAGCAGTTTAAGAGTACAAGAGACCCAGTACTTC.